The 22 T cell receptor beta chains below were found in one sample sequenced in a study of shared clonotypes between healthy human individuals. The data were produced by immunoSEQ multiplex PCR, yet TCRdb's version contains in-frame clones alone and is incomplete. The data contain about 510,000 clones, almost 97% of them singletons. The source material was naive CD4+ T cells sorted from blood. Subset meaning: CD45RA+ positively selected. The source of these receptors is a woman aged 25 to 45 in good health.

This sequence joins TRBV10-1 and TRBJ2-5; 9 bases align to TRBD1. The DNA matches TRBJ2-7 better at its end, which makes the J call doubtful. The germline V gene has CDR1 WNHNN and CDR2 SYGVQD (reference sequence). This CDR3 region has 15 residues. CDR3 coding DNA: TGCGCCAGCAGTGGTCCGGGACAGGGAGTCGACGAGCAGTACTTC. It encodes CASSGPGQGVDEQYF.

The chain links TRBV5-4 to TRBJ2-2; 7 nucleotides line up with TRBD2. The V and J ends lost 0 bases and 3 bases, in that order; junction bases with no gene match: 5. The CDR3 length is 16 residues. CDR1 and CDR2 from the germline V gene are SGHNT and YYREEE (reference sequence). This CDR3 reads CASSLAPAGDTGELFF. CDR3 in DNA: TGTGCCAGCAGCTTGGCTCCGGCGGGAGACACCGGGGAGCTGTTTTTT.

The chain uses TRBV28 and TRBJ1-3; a weak D match, TRBD1 (6 bases). Trimming removed 5 bases from V and 5 bases from J, with 31 bases in between. The CDR3 is 20 amino acids. Germline CDR1 is MDHEN and CDR2 is SYDVKM. This CDR3 reads CASSPGILQGKVGVRNTIYF. CDR3 DNA: TGTGCCAGCAGTCCAGGAATTTTACAGGGAAAAGTCGGCGTAAGAAACACCATATATTTT. Combining the CDR3 with reference TRBV28 and TRBJ1-3 gives the whole variable domain DVKVTQSSRYLVKRTGEKVFLECVQDMDHENMFWYRQDPGLGLRLIYFSYDVKMKEKGDIPEGYSVSREKKERFSLILESASTNQTSMYLCASSPGILQGKVGVRNTIYFGEGSWLTVV.

This clone was seen once. This sequence joins TRBV27 and TRBJ2-7; D perhaps matches TRBD1 (5 bases). Germline V lookup: CDR1 MNHEY, CDR2 SMNVEV (reference sequence). This CDR3 comprises 14 residues. The ends were cut back, 2 bases at V and 6 bases at J, with 14 bases in the middle. In DNA form, the CDR3 reads TGTGCCAGCAGTTTAATCCAGGGAAGTGCCGAGCAGTACTTC. It specifies CASSLIQGSAEQYF.

This clone was counted once. Other DNA sequences in the sample encode the same CDR3. The rearrangement uses TRBV5-1 and TRBJ1-1; 7 nucleotides line up with TRBD1. Germline CDR1 and CDR2: SGHRS and YFSETQ. V was clipped by 4 bases and J by 5 bases; unmatched bases: 8. The CDR3 consists of 14 residues. The CDR3 loop is CASSAGTEGTEAFF. The DNA for the CDR3 is TGCGCCAGCAGCGCCGGGACAGAGGGAACTGAAGCTTTCTTT.

The chain combines TRBV25-1 with TRBJ2-5, with TRBD1 matching 9 bases. The last part of the DNA fits TRBJ2-7 better; the J call may be wrong. From germline, CDR1 is MGHDK and CDR2 SYGVNS. The CDR3 consists of 17 residues. The CDR3 DNA reads TGTGCCAGCAGTGAATCCACCAGAGGGACAGGGTGGAACGAGCAGTACTTC. This sequence encodes CASSESTRGTGWNEQYF.

The genes are TRBV28 and TRBJ2-3; TRBD2 is a possible D gene (6 bases). Trimming stripped 4 bases from V and 2 bases from J, with 10 bases between. The CDR3 consists of 14 residues. Germline V lookup: CDR1 MDHEN, CDR2 SYDVKM. The CDR3 loop reads CASSSGGPTDTQYF. The CDR3 nucleotides read TGTGCCAGCAGTTCCGGGGGACCCACAGATACGCAGTATTTT.

This clone appeared once. The V call is TRBV2, the J call TRBJ2-3; no reliable D call. The CDR3 spans 14 residues. Germline assignment: CDR1 SNHLY and CDR2 FYNNEI. Trimming pared 2 bases from V and 4 bases from J, leaving 10 bases between. The CDR3 here is CASSEFSLADTQYF. CDR3 sequence (DNA): TGTGCCAGCAGTGAATTTTCGCTCGCAGATACGCAGTATTTT. Together with reference TRBV2 and TRBJ2-3, the CDR3 gives the full variable domain: EPEVTQTPSHQVTQMGQEVILRCVPISNHLYFYWYRQILGQKVEFLVSFYNNEISEKSEIFDDQFSVERPDGSNFTLKIRSTKLEDSAMYFCASSEFSLADTQYFGPGTRLTVL.

The chain recombines TRBV30 with TRBJ2-5, with a tentative D call TRBD2 (6 bases). Deletions cut 0 bases from V and 5 bases from J, with 7 bases between. The CDR3 is made up of 12 amino acids. Germline V gives CDR1 GTSNPN, CDR2 SVGIG (reference sequence). The CDR3 region is CAWSVLAETQYF. The DNA of the CDR3 is TGTGCCTGGAGTGTCCTAGCGGAGACCCAGTACTTC.

V and J are TRBV9 and TRBJ1-4, with TRBD1 as a possible D gene (6 bases). The V gene's germline CDR1 is SGDLS and CDR2 YYNGEE. The CDR3 covers 15 residues. Trimming cost V 4 bases and J 6 bases, with 16 bases left between them. In nucleotides, the CDR3 is TGTGCCAGCAGCCCGAGGACAGAAGGGGATGAAAAACTGTTTTTT. It translates to CASSPRTEGDEKLFF.

The chain joins TRBV6-1 to TRBJ2-2; TRBD1 agrees at 7 bases. The ends lost 8 bases at V and 3 bases at J; junction bases unmatched: 6. The CDR3 runs 14 residues. Germline V lookup: CDR1 MNHNS, CDR2 SASEGT. The CDR3 DNA is TGTGCCAGCCGGGACAGTGGGTACACCGGGGAGCTGTTTTTT. It encodes CASRDSGYTGELFF.

The chain links TRBV5-6 to TRBJ2-2, with TRBD2 identical over 11 bases. Germline values: CDR1 SGHDT, CDR2 YYEEEE. The trim removed 4 bases at V and 3 bases at J, leaving 8 bases unmatched. The CDR3 runs 17 residues. The CDR3 DNA follows: TGTGCCAGCAGCCAGGGGGGACTAGCGGACCACACCGGGGAGCTGTTTTTT. It codes for CASSQGGLADHTGELFF.

The chain has TRBV5-1 and TRBJ2-5, with a weak D call TRBD1 (6 bases). Germline V gene data show CDR1 as SGHRS and CDR2 as YFSETQ. The CDR3 spans 15 residues. The germline V and J ends were trimmed by 3 bases and 5 bases, with 17 bases remaining between them. DNA for the CDR3: TGCGCCAGCAGCTACCAGGGGCAGGCGTCGGAGACCCAGTACTTC. This sequence encodes CASSYQGQASETQYF.

The chain uses TRBV7-8 and TRBJ2-7, with a tentative D call TRBD1 (6 bases). Between the trimmed V and J ends, which lost 6 bases and 0 bases, there was a span of 6 bases. Germline lookup yields CDR1 SGHVS and CDR2 FQNEAQ. The CDR3 is made up of 12 amino acids. CDR3 loop: CASRDSSYEQYF. For the CDR3, the DNA is TGTGCCAGCAGGGACAGCTCCTACGAGCAGTACTTC.

This chain joins TRBV5-1 and TRBJ2-1; 10 bases align to TRBD2. Trimming removed 4 bases from V and 2 bases from J; junction bases left unmatched: 3. CDR3 length equals 15 residues. CDR1 is SGHRS, CDR2 YFSETQ, per germline. CDR3 DNA sequence: TGCGCCAGCAGCCCGGGACTAGCGACCTACAATGAGCAGTTCTTC. Translation gives CASSPGLATYNEQFF.

CDR3 nucleotides: TGTGCCAGCAGCTTGGCTTACAGGGGGAGTTTTCGGGGCTACACCTTC. Amino acid sequence: CASSLAYRGSFRGYTF. The chain is built from TRBV7-3 and TRBJ1-2; 8 bases match TRBD1. The germline V gene has CDR1 SGHTA and CDR2 FQGTGA. Trimming removed 3 bases from V and 8 bases from J; junction bases left unmatched: 14. This CDR3 is 16 amino acids long.

The chain combines TRBV5-1 with TRBJ1-1; the match to TRBD1 covers 9 bases. The V and J ends lost 4 bases and 8 bases, in that order; junction bases with no gene match: 3. The CDR3 covers 12 residues. CDR1 and CDR2 from the germline V gene are SGHRS and YFSETQ. DNA for the CDR3: TGCGCCAGCAGCATGGACAGGGGAGAAGCTTTCTTT. Translation: CASSMDRGEAFF.

The chain uses TRBV29-1 and TRBJ1-1; 9 nucleotides match TRBD1. Germline V gene sequence: CDR1 SQVTM, CDR2 ANQGSEA. The ends lost 4 bases at V and 10 bases at J; junction bases unmatched: 13. CDR3 length: 14 residues. This chain's CDR3 is CSVVVPGQGRSAFF. For the CDR3, the DNA is TGCAGCGTTGTAGTCCCGGGACAGGGAAGATCAGCTTTCTTT.

The J gene is TRBJ2-7, the V gene TRBV11-2; D is perhaps TRBD1 (5 bases). Germline-derived CDR1 and CDR2 are SGHAT and FQNNGV. CDR3 size: 16 residues. V shed 5 bases and J shed 3 bases, with 20 bases lying between them. CDR3 region: CASSPVVQGSGYEQYF. The DNA of the CDR3 is TGTGCCAGCAGCCCAGTGGTCCAGGGAAGTGGCTACGAGCAGTACTTC.

J is TRBJ2-5 and V is TRBV2; a possible D gene is TRBD2 (5 bases). The CDR3 covers 16 residues. V was pared by 7 bases and J by 0 bases, with 18 bases between. Germline V gene lookup returns CDR1 SNHLY and CDR2 FYNNEI. CDR3: CASMLRFRTDQETQYF. The CDR3, as DNA: TGTGCCAGCATGCTGAGGTTCAGGACTGACCAAGAGACCCAGTACTTC.

This clone was seen a single time. This sequence joins TRBV6-5 and TRBJ2-2; a possible D gene is TRBD1 (6 bases). Trimming took 6 bases from V and 1 from J, leaving 12 bases between them. Germline lookup yields CDR1 MNHEY and CDR2 SVGAGI. The CDR3 contains 15 residues. CDR3 nucleotides: TGTGCCAGCAGAACTGGACAGATGAACACCGGGGAGCTGTTTTTT. Protein product: CASRTGQMNTGELFF.

This clone was recorded only once. The rearrangement uses TRBV28 and TRBJ2-5; D is perhaps TRBD1 or TRBD2 (5 bases each). The germline V and J ends were trimmed by 9 bases and 7 bases, with 21 bases remaining between them. The V gene's germline CDR1 is MDHEN and CDR2 SYDVKM. The CDR3 contains 14 residues. CDR3 DNA: TGTGCCAGTTGGGGGATCCCCCCCCGGGGGACCCAGTACTTC. It codes for CASWGIPPRGTQYF.